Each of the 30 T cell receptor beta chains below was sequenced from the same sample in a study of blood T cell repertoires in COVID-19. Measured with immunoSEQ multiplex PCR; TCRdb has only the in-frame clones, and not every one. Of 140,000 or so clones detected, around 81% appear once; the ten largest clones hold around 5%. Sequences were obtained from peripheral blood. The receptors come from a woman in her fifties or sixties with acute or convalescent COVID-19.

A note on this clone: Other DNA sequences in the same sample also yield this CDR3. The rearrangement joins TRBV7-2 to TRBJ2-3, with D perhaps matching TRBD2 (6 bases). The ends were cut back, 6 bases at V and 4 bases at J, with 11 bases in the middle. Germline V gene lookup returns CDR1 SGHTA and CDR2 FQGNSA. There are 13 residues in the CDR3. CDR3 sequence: CASRPGGADTQYF. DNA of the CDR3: TGTGCCAGCAGGCCGGGCGGGGCAGATACGCAGTATTTT.

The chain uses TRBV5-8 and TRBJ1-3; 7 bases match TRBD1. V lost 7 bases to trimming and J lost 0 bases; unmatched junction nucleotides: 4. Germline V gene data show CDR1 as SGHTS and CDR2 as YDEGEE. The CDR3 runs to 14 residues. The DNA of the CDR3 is TGTGCCAGCCGACAGGGAGACTCTGGAAACACCATATATTTT. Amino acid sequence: CASRQGDSGNTIYF.

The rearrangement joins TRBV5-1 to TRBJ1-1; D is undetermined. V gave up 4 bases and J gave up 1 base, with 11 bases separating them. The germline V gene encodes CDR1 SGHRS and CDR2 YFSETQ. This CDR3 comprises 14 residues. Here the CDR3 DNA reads TGCGCCAGCAGCCCTCGAACAGAGAACACTGAAGCTTTCTTT. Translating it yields CASSPRTENTEAFF.

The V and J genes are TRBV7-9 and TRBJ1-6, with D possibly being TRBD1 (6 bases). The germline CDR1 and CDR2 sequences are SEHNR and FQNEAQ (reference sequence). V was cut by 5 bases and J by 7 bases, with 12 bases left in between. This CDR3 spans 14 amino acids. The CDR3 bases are TGTGCCAGCAGCCCCGGACAGTGGAATTCACCCCTCCACTTT. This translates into CASSPGQWNSPLHF.

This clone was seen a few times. This CDR3 reads CASSPYRGGNDPEKLFF. Written as DNA, the CDR3 is TGTGCCAGCAGCCCCTATAGGGGCGGAAACGACCCGGAAAAACTGTTTTTT. This chain uses TRBV4-2 with TRBJ1-4; D may be TRBD1 (5 bases). V was shortened by 4 bases and J by 8 bases, with 23 bases between the two germline ends. Germline CDR1 reads LGHNA; CDR2 reads YNFKEQ. This CDR3 is 17 amino acids long.

The CDR3 region has the DNA TGTGCCAGCAGCAAGTACGGGACAAGGGAGTTCTTC. The encoded protein is CASSKYGTREFF. V usage is TRBV5-6 and J usage is TRBJ2-1; D is perhaps TRBD1 (6 bases). Germline V gene data show CDR1 as SGHDT and CDR2 as YYEEEE. This CDR3 has 12 amino acids. Trimming stripped 4 bases from V and 14 bases from J, with 16 bases between.

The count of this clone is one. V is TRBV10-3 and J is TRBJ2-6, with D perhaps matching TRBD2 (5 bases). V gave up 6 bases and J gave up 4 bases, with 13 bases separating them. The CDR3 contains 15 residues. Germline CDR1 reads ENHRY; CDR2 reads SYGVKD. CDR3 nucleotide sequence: TGTGCCATCAGGGAGGCCAGTACCGGGGCCAACGTCCTGACTTTC. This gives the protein CAIREASTGANVLTF.

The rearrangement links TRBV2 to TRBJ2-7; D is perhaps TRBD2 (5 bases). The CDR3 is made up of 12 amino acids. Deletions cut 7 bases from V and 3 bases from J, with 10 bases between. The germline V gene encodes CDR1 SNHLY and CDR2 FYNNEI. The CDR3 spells CASILEVYEQYF. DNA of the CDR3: TGTGCCAGCATCTTGGAGGTCTACGAGCAGTACTTC.

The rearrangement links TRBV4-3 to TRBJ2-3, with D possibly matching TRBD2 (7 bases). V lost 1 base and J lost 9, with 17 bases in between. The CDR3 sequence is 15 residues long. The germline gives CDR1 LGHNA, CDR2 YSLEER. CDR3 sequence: CASSQGGGEGGTQYF. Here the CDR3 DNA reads TGCGCCAGCAGCCAAGGAGGGGGTGAGGGGGGGACGCAGTATTTT.

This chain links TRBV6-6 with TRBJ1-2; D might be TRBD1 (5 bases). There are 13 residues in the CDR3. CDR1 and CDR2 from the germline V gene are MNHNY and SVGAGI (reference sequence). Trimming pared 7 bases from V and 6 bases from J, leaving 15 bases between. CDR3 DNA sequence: TGTGCCAGCAACCCTACAGGCGGGAATGGCTACACCTTC. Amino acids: CASNPTGGNGYTF.

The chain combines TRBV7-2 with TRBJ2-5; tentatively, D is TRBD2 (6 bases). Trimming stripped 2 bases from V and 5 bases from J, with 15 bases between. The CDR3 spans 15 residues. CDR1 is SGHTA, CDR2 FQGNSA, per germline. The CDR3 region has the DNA TGTGCCAGCAGCTTATACCAGACGGCGGGGGAGACCCAGTACTTC. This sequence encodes CASSLYQTAGETQYF.

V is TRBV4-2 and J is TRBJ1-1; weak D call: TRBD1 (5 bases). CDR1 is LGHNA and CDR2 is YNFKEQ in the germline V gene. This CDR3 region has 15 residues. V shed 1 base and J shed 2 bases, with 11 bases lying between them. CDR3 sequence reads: CASSQVSGDNTEAFF. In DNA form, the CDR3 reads TGTGCCAGCAGCCAAGTCAGCGGGGACAACACTGAAGCTTTCTTT.

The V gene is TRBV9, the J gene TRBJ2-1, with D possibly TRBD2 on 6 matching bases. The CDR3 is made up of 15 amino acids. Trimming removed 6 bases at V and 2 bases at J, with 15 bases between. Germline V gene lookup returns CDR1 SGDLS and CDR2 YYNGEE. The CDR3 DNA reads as TGTGCCAGCACGGCAGGCGGGGCTGCCTACAATGAGCAGTTCTTC. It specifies CASTAGGAAYNEQFF.

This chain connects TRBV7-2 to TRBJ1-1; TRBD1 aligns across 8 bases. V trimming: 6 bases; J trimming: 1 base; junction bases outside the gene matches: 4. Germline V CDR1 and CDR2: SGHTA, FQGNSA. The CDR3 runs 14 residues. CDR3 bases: TGTGCCAGCAGTCCCGACAGGGGGAACACTGAAGCTTTCTTT. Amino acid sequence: CASSPDRGNTEAFF. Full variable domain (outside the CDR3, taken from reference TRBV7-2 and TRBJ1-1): GAGVSQSPSNKVTEKGKDVELRCDPISGHTALYWYRQSLGQGLEFLIYFQGNSAPDKSGLPSDRFSAERTGGSVSTLTIQRTQQEDSAVYLCASSPDRGNTEAFFGQGTRLTVV.

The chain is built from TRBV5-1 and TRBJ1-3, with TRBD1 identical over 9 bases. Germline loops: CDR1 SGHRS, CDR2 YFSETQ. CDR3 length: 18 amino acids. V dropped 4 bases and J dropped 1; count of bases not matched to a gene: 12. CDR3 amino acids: CASSMESPGQGSGNTIYF. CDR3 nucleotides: TGCGCCAGCAGCATGGAAAGCCCGGGACAGGGTTCTGGAAACACCATATATTTT.

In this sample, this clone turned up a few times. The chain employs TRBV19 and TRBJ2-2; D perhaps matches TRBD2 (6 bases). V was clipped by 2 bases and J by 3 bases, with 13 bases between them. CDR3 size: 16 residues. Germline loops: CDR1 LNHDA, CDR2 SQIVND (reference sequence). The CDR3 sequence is CASSIPGRSDTGELFF. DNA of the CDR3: TGTGCCAGTAGTATACCGGGGAGGTCTGACACCGGGGAGCTGTTTTTT. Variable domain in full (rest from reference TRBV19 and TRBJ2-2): DGGITQSPKYLFRKEGQNVTLSCEQNLNHDAMYWYRQDPGQGLRLIYYSQIVNDFQKGDIAEGYSVSREKKESFPLTVTSAQKNPTAFYLCASSIPGRSDTGELFFGEGSRLTVL.

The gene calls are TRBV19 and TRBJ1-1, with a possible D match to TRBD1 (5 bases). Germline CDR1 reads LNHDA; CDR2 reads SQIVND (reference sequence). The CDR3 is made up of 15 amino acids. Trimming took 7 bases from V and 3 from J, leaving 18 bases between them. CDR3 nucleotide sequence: TGTGCCAGTATACCCGGGGGGGGTTTTTACACTGAAGCTTTCTTT. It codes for CASIPGGGFYTEAFF.

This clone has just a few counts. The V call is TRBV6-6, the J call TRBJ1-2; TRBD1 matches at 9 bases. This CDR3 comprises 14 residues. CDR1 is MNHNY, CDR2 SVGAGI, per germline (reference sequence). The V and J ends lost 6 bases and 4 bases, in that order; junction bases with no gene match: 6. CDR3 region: CASSYGQGSYGYTF. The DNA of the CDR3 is TGTGCCAGCAGCTATGGACAGGGGAGCTATGGCTACACCTTC.

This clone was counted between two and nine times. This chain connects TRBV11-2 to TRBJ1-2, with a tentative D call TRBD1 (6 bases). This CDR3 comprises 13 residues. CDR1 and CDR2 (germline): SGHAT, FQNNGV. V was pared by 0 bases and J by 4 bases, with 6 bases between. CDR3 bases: TGTGCCAGCAGCTTAGAAGGGGGCTATGGCTACACCTTC. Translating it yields CASSLEGGYGYTF.

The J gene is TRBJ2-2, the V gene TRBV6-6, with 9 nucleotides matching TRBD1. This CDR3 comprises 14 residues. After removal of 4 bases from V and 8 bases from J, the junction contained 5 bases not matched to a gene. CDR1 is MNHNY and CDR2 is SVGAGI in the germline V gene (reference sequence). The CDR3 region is CASSSRDRAGELFF. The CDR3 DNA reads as TGTGCCAGCAGTTCGCGGGACAGGGCGGGGGAGCTGTTTTTT.

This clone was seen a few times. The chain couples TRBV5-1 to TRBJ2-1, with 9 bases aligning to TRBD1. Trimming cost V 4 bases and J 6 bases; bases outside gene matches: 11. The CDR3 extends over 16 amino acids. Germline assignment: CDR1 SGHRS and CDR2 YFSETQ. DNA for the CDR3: TGCGCCAGCAGCCCCAGGGGACAGGGAAGTAGCAATGAGCAGTTCTTC. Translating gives CASSPRGQGSSNEQFF.

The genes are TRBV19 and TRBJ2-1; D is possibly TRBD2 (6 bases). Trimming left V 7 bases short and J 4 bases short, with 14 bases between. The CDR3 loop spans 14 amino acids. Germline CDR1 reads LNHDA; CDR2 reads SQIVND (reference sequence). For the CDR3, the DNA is TGTGCCAGTAACCGGGACGGGAGTTACAATGAGCAGTTCTTC. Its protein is CASNRDGSYNEQFF.

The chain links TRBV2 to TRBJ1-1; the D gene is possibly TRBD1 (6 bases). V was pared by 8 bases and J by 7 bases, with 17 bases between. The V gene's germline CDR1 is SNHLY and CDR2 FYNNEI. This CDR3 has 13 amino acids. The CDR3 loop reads CASRRRGGREAFF. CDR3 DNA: TGTGCCAGCCGCAGGAGGGGGGGCCGTGAAGCTTTCTTT.

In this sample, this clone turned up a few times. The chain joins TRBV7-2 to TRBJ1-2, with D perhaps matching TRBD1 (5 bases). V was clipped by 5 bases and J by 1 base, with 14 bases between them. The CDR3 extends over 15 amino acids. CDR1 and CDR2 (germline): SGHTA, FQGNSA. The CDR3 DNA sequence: TGTGCCAGCAGCGCTGGGCCGGGACTTAACTATGGCTACACCTTC. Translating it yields CASSAGPGLNYGYTF.

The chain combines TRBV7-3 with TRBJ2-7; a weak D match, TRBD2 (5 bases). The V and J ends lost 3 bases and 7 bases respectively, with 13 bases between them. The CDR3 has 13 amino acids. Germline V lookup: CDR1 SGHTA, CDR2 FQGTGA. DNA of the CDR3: TGTGCCAGCAGCTTTAAAGAGGGTGGAGAGCAGTACTTC. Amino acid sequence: CASSFKEGGEQYF. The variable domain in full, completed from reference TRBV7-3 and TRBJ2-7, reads GAGVSQTPSNKVTEKGKYVELRCDPISGHTALYWYRQSLGQGPEFLIYFQGTGAADDSGLPNDRFFAVRPEGSVSTLKIQRTERGDSAVYLCASSFKEGGEQYFGPGTRLTVT.

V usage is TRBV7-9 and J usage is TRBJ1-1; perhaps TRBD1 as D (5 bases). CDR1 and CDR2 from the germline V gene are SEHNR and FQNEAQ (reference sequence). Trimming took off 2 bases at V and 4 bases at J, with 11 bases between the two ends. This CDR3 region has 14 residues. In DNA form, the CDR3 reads TGTGCCAGCAGCTTACAGGGCCAGGGCACTGAAGCTTTCTTT. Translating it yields CASSLQGQGTEAFF.

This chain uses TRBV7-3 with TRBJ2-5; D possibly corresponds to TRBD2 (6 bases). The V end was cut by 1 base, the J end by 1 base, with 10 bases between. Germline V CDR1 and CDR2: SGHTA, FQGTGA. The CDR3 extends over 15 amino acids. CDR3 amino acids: CASSLSGGFQETQYF. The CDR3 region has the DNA TGTGCCAGCAGCTTAAGTGGGGGGTTCCAAGAGACCCAGTACTTC. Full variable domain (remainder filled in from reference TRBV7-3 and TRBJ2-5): GAGVSQTPSNKVTEKGKYVELRCDPISGHTALYWYRQSLGQGPEFLIYFQGTGAADDSGLPNDRFFAVRPEGSVSTLKIQRTERGDSAVYLCASSLSGGFQETQYFGPGTRLLVL.

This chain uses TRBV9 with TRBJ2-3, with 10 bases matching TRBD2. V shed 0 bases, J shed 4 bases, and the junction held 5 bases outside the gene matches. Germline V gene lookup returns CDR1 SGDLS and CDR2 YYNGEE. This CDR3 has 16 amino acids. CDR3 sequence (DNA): TGTGCCAGCAGCGTAGCAGCGGGGGGGCGTTCAGATACGCAGTATTTT. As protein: CASSVAAGGRSDTQYF.

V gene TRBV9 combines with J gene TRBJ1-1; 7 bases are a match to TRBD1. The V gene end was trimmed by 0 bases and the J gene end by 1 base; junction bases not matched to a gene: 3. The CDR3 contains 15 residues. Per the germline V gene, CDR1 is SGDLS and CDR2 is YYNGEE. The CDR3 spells CASSVGGTANTEAFF. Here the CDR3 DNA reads TGTGCCAGCAGCGTAGGGGGGACAGCGAACACTGAAGCTTTCTTT. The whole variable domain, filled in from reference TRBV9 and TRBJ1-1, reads DSGVTQTPKHLITATGQRVTLRCSPRSGDLSVYWYQQSLDQGLQFLIQYYNGEERAKGNILERFSAQQFPDLHSELNLSSLELGDSALYFCASSVGGTANTEAFFGQGTRLTVV.

The CDR3 loop reads CASSYGTGASRTYEQYF. CDR3 bases: TGTGCCAGCAGTTATGGGACAGGGGCCTCCAGGACCTACGAGCAGTACTTC. The V gene is TRBV7-9, the J gene TRBJ2-7; 10 bases match TRBD1. With V trimmed by 6 bases and J by 2 bases, 13 bases remained unmatched. CDR1 SEHNR and CDR2 FQNEAQ come from the germline V gene (reference sequence). The CDR3 contains 17 residues.